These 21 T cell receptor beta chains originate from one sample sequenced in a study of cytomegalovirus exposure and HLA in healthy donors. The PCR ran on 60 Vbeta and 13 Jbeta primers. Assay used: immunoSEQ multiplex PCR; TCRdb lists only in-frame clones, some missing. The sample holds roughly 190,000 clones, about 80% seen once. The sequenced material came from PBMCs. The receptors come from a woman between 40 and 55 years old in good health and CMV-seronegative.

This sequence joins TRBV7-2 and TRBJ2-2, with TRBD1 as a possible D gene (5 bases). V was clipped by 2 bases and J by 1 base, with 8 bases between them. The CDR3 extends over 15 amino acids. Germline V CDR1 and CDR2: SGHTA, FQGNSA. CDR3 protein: CASSLPTGNTGELFF. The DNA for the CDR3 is TGTGCCAGCAGCTTACCAACAGGGAACACCGGGGAGCTGTTTTTT.

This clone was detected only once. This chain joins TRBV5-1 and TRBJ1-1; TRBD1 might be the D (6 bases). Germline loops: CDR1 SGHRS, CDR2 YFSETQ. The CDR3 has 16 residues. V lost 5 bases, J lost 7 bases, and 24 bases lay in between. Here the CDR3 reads CASSYKDAGAVDEAFF. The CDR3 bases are TGCGCCAGCAGTTATAAAGACGCAGGGGCTGTGGATGAAGCTTTCTTT.

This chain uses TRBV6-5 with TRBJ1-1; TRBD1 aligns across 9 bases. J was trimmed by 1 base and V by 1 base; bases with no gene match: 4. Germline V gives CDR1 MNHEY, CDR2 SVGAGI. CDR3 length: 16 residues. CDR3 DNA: TGTGCCAGCAGTTACTTTCCGGGACAGGGGAACACTGAAGCTTTCTTT. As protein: CASSYFPGQGNTEAFF.

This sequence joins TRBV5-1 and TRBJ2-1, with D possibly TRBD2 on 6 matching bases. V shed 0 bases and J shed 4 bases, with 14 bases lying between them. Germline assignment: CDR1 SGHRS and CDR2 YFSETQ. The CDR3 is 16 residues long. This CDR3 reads CASSLDQGGGYNEQFF. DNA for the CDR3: TGCGCCAGCAGCTTGGACCAGGGAGGTGGGTACAATGAGCAGTTCTTC.

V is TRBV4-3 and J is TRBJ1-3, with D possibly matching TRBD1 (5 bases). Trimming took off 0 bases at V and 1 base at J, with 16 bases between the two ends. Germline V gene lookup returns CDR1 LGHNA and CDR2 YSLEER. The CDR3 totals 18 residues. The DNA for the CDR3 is TGCGCCAGCAGCCAAGATGGGGGGAGGGGTAGATCTGGAAACACCATATATTTT. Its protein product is CASSQDGGRGRSGNTIYF.

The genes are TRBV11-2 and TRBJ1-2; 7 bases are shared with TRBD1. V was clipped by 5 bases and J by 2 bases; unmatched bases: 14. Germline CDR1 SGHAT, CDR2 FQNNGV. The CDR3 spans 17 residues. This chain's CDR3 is CASSQGDLGQRNYGYTF. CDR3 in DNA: TGTGCCAGCAGCCAGGGGGACCTAGGGCAGCGGAACTATGGCTACACCTTC. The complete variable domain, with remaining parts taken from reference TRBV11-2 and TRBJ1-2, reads EAGVAQSPRYKIIEKRQSVAFWCNPISGHATLYWYQQILGQGPKLLIQFQNNGVVDDSQLPKDRFSAERLKGVDSTLKIQPAKLEDSAVYLCASSQGDLGQRNYGYTFGSGTRLTVV.

CDR3 protein: CASSRQVEGTEAFF. CDR3 DNA sequence: TGTGCCAGCAGCCGACAGGTTGAGGGGACTGAAGCTTTCTTT. This chain links TRBV7-3 with TRBJ1-1; perhaps TRBD1 as D (6 bases). The CDR3 extends over 14 amino acids. The germline V and J ends were trimmed by 5 bases and 5 bases, with 15 bases remaining between them. From germline, CDR1 is SGHTA and CDR2 FQGTGA.

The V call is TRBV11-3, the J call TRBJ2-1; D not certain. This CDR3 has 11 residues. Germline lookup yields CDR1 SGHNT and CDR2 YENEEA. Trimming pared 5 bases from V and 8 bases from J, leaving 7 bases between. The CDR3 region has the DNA TGTGCCAGCAGCATTTATGATGAGCAGTTCTTC. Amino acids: CASSIYDEQFF. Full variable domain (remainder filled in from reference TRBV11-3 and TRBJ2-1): EAGVVQSPRYKIIEKKQPVAFWCNPISGHNTLYWYLQNLGQGPELLIRYENEEAVDDSQLPKDRFSAERLKGVDSTLKIQPAELGDSAVYLCASSIYDEQFFGPGTRLTVL.

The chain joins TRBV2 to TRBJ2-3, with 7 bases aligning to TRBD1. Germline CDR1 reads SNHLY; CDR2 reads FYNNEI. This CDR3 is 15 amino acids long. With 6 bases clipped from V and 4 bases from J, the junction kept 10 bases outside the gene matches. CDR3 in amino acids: CASSLNRGRADTQYF. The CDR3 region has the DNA TGTGCCAGCAGCCTTAACAGGGGACGGGCAGATACGCAGTATTTT.

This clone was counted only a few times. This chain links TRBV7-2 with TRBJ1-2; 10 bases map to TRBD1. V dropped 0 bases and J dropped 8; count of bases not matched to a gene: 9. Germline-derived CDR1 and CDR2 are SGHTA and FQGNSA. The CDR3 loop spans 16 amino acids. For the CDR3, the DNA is TGTGCCAGCAGCTTAGCGGTCCCCGGGACAGGGGAGGGCTACACCTTC. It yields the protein CASSLAVPGTGEGYTF.

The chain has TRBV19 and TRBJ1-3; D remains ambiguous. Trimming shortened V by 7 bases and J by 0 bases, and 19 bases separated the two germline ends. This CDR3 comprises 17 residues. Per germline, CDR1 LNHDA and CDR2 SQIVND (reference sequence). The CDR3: CASTPRRAASSGNTIYF. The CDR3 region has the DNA TGTGCCAGTACCCCCCGGAGGGCTGCTAGCTCTGGAAACACCATATATTTT.

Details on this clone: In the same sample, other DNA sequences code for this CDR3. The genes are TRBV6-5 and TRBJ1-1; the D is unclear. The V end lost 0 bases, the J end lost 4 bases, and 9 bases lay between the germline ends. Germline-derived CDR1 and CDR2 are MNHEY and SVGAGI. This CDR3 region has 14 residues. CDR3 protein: CASSYSSLVTEAFF. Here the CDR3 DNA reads TGTGCCAGCAGTTACTCGAGTCTCGTCACTGAAGCTTTCTTT.

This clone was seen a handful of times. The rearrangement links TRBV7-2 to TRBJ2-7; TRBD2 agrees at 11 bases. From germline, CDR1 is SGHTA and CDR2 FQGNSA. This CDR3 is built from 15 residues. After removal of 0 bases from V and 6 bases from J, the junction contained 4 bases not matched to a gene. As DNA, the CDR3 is TGTGCCAGCAGCTTAGCCCCGGGACTAGCGGCCGAGCAGTACTTC. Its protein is CASSLAPGLAAEQYF.

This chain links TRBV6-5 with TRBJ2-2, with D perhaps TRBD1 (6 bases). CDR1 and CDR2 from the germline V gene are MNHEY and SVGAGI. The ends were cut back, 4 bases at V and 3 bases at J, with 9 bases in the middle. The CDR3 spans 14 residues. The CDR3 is CASSLGADTGELFF. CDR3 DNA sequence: TGTGCCAGCAGTTTGGGGGCGGACACCGGGGAGCTGTTTTTT.

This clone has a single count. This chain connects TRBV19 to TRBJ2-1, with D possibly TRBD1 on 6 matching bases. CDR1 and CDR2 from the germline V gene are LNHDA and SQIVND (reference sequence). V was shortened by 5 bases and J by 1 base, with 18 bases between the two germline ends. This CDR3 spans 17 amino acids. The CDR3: CASSDRTVGGSYNEQFF. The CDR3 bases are TGTGCCAGTAGTGACAGGACAGTCGGTGGGTCCTACAATGAGCAGTTCTTC. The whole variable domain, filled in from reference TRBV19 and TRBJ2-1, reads DGGITQSPKYLFRKEGQNVTLSCEQNLNHDAMYWYRQDPGQGLRLIYYSQIVNDFQKGDIAEGYSVSREKKESFPLTVTSAQKNPTAFYLCASSDRTVGGSYNEQFFGPGTRLTVL.

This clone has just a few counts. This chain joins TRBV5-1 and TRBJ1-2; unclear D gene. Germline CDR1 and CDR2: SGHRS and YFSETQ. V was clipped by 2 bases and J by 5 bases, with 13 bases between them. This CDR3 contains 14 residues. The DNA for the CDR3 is TGCGCCAGCAGCTTTCAAAGGGAGAAGTATGGCTACACCTTC. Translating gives CASSFQREKYGYTF.

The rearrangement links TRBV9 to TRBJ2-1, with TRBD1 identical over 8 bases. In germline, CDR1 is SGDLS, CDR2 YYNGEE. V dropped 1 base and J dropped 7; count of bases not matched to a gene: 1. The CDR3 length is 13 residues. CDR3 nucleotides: TGTGCCAGCAGCGTAAGACAGGGGAATGAGCAGTTCTTC. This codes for CASSVRQGNEQFF.

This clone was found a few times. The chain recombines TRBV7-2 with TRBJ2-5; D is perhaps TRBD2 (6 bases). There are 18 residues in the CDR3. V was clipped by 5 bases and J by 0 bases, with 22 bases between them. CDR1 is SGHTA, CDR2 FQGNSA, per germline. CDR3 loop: CASSPQAPRGGHQETQYF. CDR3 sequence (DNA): TGTGCCAGCAGCCCCCAAGCTCCGCGGGGAGGACACCAAGAGACCCAGTACTTC.

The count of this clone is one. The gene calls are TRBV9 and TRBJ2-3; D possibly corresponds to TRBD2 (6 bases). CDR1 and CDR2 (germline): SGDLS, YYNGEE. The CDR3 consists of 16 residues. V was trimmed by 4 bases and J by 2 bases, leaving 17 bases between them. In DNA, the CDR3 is TGTGCCAGCAGCCTCGGGCGGGGAGCGTCCACAGATACGCAGTATTTT. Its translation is CASSLGRGASTDTQYF.

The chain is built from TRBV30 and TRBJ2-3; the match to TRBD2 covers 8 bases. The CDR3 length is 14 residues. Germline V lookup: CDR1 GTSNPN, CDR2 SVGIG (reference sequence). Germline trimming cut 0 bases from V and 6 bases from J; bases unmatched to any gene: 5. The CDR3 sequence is CAWSVSGSSDTQYF. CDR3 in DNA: TGTGCCTGGAGTGTAAGCGGGAGCTCGGATACGCAGTATTTT.

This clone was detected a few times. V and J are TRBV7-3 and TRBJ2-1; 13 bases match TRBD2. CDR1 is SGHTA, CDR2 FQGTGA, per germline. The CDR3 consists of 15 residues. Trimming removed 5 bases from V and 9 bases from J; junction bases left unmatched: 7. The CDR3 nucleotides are TGTGCCAGCAGCCCAGGACTAGCGGGAGATCGTGAGCAGTTCTTC. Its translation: CASSPGLAGDREQFF.